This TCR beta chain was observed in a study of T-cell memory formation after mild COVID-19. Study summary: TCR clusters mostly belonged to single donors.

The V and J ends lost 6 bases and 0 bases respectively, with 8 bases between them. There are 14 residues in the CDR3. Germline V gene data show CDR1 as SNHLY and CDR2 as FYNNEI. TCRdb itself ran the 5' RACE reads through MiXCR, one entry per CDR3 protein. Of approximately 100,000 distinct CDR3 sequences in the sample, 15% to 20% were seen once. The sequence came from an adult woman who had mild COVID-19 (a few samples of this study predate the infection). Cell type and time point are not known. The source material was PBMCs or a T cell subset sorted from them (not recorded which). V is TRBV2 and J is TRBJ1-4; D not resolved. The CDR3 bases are TGTGCCAGCAGCGCCGGGACAACTAATGAAAAACTGTTTTTT. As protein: CASSAGTTNEKLFF.